The clone carrying this T cell receptor (beta chain) occurred a few times. Its antigen is unidentified. Other DNA sequences in the sample encode the same CDR3. This record belongs to a study of beta chain features in type 1 diabetes. Overall study: Similarity in age, gender and cell yields was seen between patients and healthy donors. Sorted cells from all samples, numbering 107,917,701, were examined. Study-level results: All four CD4+ subsets of Type 1 diabetes patients contained TCRB CDR3s that were moderately but significantly shorter. Whether HLA type affects TCRB rearrangement stayed undetermined in the present work.

Without exception, sorted populations had purity beyond 95%. The CDR3 has 13 amino acids. Per the germline V gene, CDR1 is SQVTM and CDR2 is ANQGSEA. V was shortened by 6 bases and J by 0 bases, with 11 bases between the two germline ends. What was sequenced were expressed TCRB transcripts, since all of the isolated RNA had been reverse transcribed. This table comes from immunoSEQ multiplex PCR, and its TCRdb copy is limited to in-frame clones, with some not included. The sample contains about 740,000 clones, around an eighth of which appear only once. Sequencing was done on a sample of naive CD4+ T cells from blood. The TCR comes from a man younger than 35 with type 1 diabetes. The genes are TRBV29-1 and TRBJ1-1; D may be TRBD1 (5 bases). Written as DNA, the CDR3 is TGCAGCGTGCGGGGACGGTTGAACACTGAAGCTTTCTTT. It is translated as CSVRGRLNTEAFF.